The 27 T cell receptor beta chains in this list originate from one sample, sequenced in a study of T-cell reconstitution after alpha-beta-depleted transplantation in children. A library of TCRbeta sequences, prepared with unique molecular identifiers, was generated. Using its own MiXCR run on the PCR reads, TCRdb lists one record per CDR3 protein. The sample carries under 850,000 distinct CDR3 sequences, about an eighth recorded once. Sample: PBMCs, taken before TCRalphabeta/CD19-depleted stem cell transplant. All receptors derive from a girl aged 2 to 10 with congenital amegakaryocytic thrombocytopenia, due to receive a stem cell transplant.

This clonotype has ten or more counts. The CDR3 DNA reads as TGTGCCAGCAGCCAAGAAAGGAGCTCCTACGAGCAGTACTTC. Amino acids: CASSQERSSYEQYF. This sequence joins TRBV14 and TRBJ2-7; no clear D. V was clipped by 0 bases and J by 0 bases, with 6 bases between them. The CDR3 spans 14 residues. Germline V CDR1 and CDR2: SGHDN, FVKESK.

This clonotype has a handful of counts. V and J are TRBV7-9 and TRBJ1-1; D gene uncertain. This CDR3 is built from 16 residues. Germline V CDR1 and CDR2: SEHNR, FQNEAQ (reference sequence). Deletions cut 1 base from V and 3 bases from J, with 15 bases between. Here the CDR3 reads CASSLGGIGDYTEAFF. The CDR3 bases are TGTGCCAGCAGCTTAGGAGGGATCGGAGATTACACTGAAGCTTTCTTT.

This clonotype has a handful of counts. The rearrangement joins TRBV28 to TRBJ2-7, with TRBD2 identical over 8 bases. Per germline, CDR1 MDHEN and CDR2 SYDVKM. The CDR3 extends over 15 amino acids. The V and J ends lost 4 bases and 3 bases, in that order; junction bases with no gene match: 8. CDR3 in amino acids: CASSSRLASDYEQYF. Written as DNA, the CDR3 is TGTGCCAGCAGTTCCCGACTAGCGAGCGACTACGAGCAGTACTTC.

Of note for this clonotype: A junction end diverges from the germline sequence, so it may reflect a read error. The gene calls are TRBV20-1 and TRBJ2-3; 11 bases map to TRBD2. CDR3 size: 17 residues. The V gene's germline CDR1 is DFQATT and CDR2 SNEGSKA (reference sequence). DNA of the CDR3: TGCTGTGCTAGAGATGTGAGACTAGCGGGATTCACAGATACGCAGTATTTT. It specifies CCARDVRLAGFTDTQYF.

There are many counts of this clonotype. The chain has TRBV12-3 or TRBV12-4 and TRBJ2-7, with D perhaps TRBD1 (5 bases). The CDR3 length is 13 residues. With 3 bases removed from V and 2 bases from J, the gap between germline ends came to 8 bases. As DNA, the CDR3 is TGTGCCAGCAGTTTTCAGGGCCCCTACGAGCAGTACTTC. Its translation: CASSFQGPYEQYF.

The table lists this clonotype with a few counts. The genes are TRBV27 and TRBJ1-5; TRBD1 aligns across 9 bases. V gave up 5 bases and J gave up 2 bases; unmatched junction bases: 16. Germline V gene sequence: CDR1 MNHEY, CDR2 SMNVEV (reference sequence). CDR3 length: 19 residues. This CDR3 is CASSPLAANTGGGNQPQHF. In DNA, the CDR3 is TGTGCCAGCAGTCCCCTTGCGGCGAACACAGGGGGCGGCAATCAGCCCCAGCATTTT.

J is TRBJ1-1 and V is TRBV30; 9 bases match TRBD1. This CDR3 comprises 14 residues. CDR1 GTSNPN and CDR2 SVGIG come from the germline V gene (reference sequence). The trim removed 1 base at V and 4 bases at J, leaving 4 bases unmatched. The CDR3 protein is CAWSGGQGGTEAFF. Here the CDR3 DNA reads TGTGCCTGGAGTGGGGGACAGGGAGGCACTGAAGCTTTCTTT.

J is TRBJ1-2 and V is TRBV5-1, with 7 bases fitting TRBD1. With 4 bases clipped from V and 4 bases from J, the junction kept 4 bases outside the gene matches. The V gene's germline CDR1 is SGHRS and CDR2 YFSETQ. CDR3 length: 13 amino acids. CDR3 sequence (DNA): TGCGCCAGCAGCAAAGACAGGGTCTATGGCTACACCTTC. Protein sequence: CASSKDRVYGYTF.

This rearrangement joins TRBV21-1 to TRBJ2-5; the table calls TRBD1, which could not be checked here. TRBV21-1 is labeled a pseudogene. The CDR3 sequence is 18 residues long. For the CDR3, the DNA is TGTGCCAGCGGCAAGCAAACCGGCTATGACAGGGTTGCTGAGACCCAGTACTTC. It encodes CASGKQTGYDRVAETQYF.

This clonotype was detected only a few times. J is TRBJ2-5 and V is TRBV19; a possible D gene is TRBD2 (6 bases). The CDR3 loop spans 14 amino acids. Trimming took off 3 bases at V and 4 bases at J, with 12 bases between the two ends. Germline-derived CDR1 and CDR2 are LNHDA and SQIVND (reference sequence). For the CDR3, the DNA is TGTGCCAGTAGTATGCCGGGGACTCTAGAGACCCAGTACTTC. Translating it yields CASSMPGTLETQYF.

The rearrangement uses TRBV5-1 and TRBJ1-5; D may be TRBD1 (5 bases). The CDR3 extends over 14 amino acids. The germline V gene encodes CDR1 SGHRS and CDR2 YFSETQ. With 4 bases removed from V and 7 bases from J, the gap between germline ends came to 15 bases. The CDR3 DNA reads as TGCGCCAGCAGCCTAGGGACTCTAGGACAGCCCCAGCATTTT. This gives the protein CASSLGTLGQPQHF.

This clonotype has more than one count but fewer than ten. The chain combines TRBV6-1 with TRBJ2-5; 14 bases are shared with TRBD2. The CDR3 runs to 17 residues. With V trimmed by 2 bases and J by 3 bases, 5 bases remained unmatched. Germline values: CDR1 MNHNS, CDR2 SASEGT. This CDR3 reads CASSEILTSGREETQYF. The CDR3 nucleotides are TGTGCCAGCAGTGAAATTCTGACTAGCGGGAGGGAAGAGACCCAGTACTTC.

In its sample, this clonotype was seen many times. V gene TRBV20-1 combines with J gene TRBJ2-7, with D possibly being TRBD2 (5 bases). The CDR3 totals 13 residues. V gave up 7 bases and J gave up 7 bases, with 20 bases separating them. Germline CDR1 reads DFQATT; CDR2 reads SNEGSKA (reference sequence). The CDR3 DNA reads TGCAGTGTTCCGGGGAACCGCCTTTGGGAGCAGTACTTC. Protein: CSVPGNRLWEQYF.

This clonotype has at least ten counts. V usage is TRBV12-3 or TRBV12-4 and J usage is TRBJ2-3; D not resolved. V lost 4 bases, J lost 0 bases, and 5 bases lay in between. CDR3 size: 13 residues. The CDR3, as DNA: TGTGCCAGCAGTTCATTTAGCACAGATACGCAGTATTTT. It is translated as CASSSFSTDTQYF.

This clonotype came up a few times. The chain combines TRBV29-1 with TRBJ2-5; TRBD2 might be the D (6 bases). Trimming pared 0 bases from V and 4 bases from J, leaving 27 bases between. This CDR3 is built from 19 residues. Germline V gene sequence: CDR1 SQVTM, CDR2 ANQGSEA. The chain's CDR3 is CSVEDKFSAGTLGGETQYF. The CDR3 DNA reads TGCAGCGTTGAAGATAAATTCTCGGCGGGGACTCTTGGGGGAGAGACCCAGTACTTC.

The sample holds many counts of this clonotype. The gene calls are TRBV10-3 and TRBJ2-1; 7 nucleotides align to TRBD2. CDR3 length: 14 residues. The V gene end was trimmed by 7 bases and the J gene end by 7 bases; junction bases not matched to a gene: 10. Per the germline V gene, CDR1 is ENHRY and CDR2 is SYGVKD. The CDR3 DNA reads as TGTGCCATCATGGCGGGAGAGGGTAGGAATGAGCAGTTCTTC. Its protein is CAIMAGEGRNEQFF.

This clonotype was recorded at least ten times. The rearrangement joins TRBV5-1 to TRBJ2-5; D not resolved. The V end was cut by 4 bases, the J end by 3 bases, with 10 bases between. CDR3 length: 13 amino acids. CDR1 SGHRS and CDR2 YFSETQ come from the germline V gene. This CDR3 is CASSQPYEETQYF. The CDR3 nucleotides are TGCGCCAGCAGCCAACCCTACGAAGAGACCCAGTACTTC.

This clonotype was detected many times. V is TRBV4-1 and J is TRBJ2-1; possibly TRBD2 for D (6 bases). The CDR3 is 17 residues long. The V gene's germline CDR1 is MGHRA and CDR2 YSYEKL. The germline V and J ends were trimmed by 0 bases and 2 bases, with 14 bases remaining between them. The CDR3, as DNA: TGCGCCAGCAGCCAAGAACCGGGACTGCATACCTACAATGAGCAGTTCTTC. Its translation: CASSQEPGLHTYNEQFF.

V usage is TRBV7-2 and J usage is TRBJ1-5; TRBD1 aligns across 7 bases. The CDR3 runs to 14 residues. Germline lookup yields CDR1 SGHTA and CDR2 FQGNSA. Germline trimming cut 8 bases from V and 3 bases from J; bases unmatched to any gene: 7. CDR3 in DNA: TGTGCCAGCTGCCCAGGGACAGTCAATCAGCCCCAGCATTTT. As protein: CASCPGTVNQPQHF.

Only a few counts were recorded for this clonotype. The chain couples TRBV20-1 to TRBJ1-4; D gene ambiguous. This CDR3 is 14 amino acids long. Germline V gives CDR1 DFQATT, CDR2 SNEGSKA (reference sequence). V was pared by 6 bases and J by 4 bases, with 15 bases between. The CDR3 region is CSALDGAYNEKLFF. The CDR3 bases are TGCAGTGCGTTGGACGGAGCTTATAATGAAAAACTGTTTTTT.

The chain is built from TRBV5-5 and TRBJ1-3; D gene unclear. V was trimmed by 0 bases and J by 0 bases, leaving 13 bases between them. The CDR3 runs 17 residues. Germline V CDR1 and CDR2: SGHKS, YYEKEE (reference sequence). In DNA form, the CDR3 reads TGTGCCAGCAGCTTGGGTTCGCTTCGGGGCTCTGGAAACACCATATATTTT. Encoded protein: CASSLGSLRGSGNTIYF.

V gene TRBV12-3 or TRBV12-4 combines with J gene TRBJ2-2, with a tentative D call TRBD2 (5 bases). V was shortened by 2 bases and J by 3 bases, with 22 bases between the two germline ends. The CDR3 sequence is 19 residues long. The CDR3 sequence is CASSLRVSGKSFDTGELFF. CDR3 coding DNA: TGTGCCAGCAGTTTACGTGTCTCGGGAAAGTCTTTTGACACCGGGGAGCTGTTTTTT.

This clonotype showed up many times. The CDR3 region has the DNA TGTGCCTGGACTACAGGGAACAATCAGCCCCAGCATTTT. Amino acids: CAWTTGNNQPQHF. V and J are TRBV30 and TRBJ1-5; a possible D gene is TRBD1 (6 bases). Germline loops: CDR1 GTSNPN, CDR2 SVGIG (reference sequence). CDR3 length equals 13 residues. Trimming cost V 4 bases and J 3 bases, with 10 bases left between them.

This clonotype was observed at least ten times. CDR3 nucleotide sequence: TGTGCCAGCAGTTTATTTGTCCGAAAGGCTTTCTTT. Protein: CASSLFVRKAFF. The chain combines TRBV27 with TRBJ1-1; no clear D gene. V lost 1 base to trimming and J lost 11 bases, with 11 bases between them. Germline V gene lookup returns CDR1 MNHEY and CDR2 SMNVEV (reference sequence). CDR3 length: 12 residues.

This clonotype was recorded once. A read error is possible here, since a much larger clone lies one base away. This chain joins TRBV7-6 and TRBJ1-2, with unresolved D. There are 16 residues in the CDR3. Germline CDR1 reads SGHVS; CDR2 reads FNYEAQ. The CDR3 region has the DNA TGTGCCAACAGCCCCCTCGGCGGGGATACTAACTATGGCTACACCTTC. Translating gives CANSPLGGDTNYGYTF.

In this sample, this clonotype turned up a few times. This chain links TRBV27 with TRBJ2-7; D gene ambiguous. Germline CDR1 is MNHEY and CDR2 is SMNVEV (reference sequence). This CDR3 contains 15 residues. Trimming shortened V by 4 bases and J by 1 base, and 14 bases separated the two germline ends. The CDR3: CASSSVGSPSYEQYF. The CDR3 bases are TGTGCCAGCAGTTCCGTGGGTTCCCCATCCTACGAGCAGTACTTC.

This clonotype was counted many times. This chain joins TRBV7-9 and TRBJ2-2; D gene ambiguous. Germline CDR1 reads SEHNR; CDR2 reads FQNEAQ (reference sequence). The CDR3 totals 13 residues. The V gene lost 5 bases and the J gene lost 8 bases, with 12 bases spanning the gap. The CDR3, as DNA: TGTGCCAGCAGCCCTTCGGCCCGAGGGGAGCTGTTTTTT. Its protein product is CASSPSARGELFF. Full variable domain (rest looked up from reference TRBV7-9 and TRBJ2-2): DTGVSQNPRHKITKRGQNVTFRCDPISEHNRLYWYRQTLGQGPEFLTYFQNEAQLEKSRLLSDRFSAERPKGSFSTLEIQRTEQGDSAMYLCASSPSARGELFFGEGSRLTVL.